This TCR beta chain was sequenced in a study of vaccination and CD4 T cells after COVID-19. Study findings and constraints: Looking at convalescent patients, 304 of their 307 vaccine-specific clones were spike mono-reactive.

At the Johns Hopkins FTIC core, DNA taken from cultured CD4+ T cells was sequenced by way of the Oncomine TCR Beta short-read assay. TCRdb redid the calling of the PCR reads with MiXCR, one entry per CDR3 protein. This sample yields approximately 12,000 distinct CDR3 sequences, of which around 48% are seen a single time; 20% to 25% belongs to the top ten. Germline CDR1 LGHDT, CDR2 YNNKEL (reference sequence). Trimming removed 4 bases at V and 6 bases at J, with 13 bases between. The CDR3 has 13 residues. Remarks on this clonotype: Its specificity is not known.

Treatment noted: approximately 9-day PBMC culture with coronavirus spike peptide pools or control peptides (ViraFEST assay). Medium was half-exchanged with fresh IL-2 medium on days 3 and 7. This clonotype was sampled from a human donor who had recovered from COVID-19. Sequencing was performed on CD4+ T cells from blood, cultured in vitro. The chain couples TRBV3-1 to TRBJ2-7, with a possible D match to TRBD2 (5 bases). CDR3 sequence: CASSLQLRGEQYF. DNA for the CDR3: TGTGCCAGCAGCCTACAACTCCGGGGCGAGCAGTACTTC.